Listed below are T cell receptor beta chains from one sample, sequenced in a study of blood T cell repertoires in COVID-19. The assay was immunoSEQ multiplex PCR, and TCRdb's table has in-frame clones only and misses some. The table lists under 200,000 clones, roughly 84% of them singletons, with around 1.2% in the top ten. The material sequenced was peripheral blood. These receptor sequences come from a man in his sixties who had recovered from COVID-19. The CDR3 runs from the conserved cysteine through the conserved F or W. A D gene is named only where the DNA matches it firmly. Clone size is stated in some rows and not others, as once, few, many or a class when expanded.

TRBJ1-1 | once | NA | TRBV19 | CASSPRILAEAFF | TGTGCCAGTAGTCCCAGGATACTGGCCGAAGCTTTCTTT
TRBJ1-2 | NA | NA | TRBV27 | CASSPQGGYGYTF | TGTGCCAGCAGCCCCCAGGGAGGATATGGCTACACCTTC
TRBJ2-5 | few | TRBD1 | TRBV7-6 | CASSKRRQGLQETQYF | TGTGCCAGCAGCAAACGCCGACAGGGGTTACAAGAGACCCAGTACTTC
TRBJ2-3 | NA | TRBD2 | TRBV7-2 | CASNLRGGPDTQYF | TGTGCCAGCAACCTTCGGGGGGGCCCAGATACGCAGTATTTT
TRBJ2-3 | NA | TRBD2 | TRBV11-3 | CASSQGLASTDTQYF | TGTGCCAGCAGCCAAGGACTAGCGAGCACAGATACGCAGTATTTT
TRBJ1-1 | NA | TRBD1 | TRBV6-5 | CASATGDFTEAFF | TGTGCCAGTGCGACAGGGGACTTCACTGAAGCTTTCTTT
TRBJ2-7 | NA | NA | TRBV27 | CASSPQGIFGYEQYF | TGTGCCAGCAGTCCTCAGGGGATCTTTGGCTACGAGCAGTACTTC
TRBJ2-2 | NA | TRBD2 | TRBV24-1 | CATSDASGGRFTGELFF | TGTGCCACCAGTGATGCTAGCGGGGGCCGGTTTACCGGGGAGCTGTTTTTT
TRBJ2-2 | few | NA | TRBV6-1 | CASSELVETGELFF | TGTGCCAGCAGTGAATTAGTAGAAACCGGGGAGCTGTTTTTT
TRBJ1-1 | NA | NA | TRBV6-5 | CASLRVANTEAFF | TGTGCCAGTCTCAGGGTTGCGAACACTGAAGCTTTCTTT
TRBJ1-4 | NA | NA | TRBV7-7 | CASSLDQNEKLFF | TGTGCTAGCAGCTTAGATCAGAATGAAAAACTGTTTTTT
TRBJ2-1 | NA | TRBD2 | TRBV5-1 | CASSLEAGSYNEQFF | TGCGCCAGCAGCTTGGAAGCGGGGTCCTACAATGAGCAGTTCTTC
TRBJ2-1 | NA | TRBD2 | TRBV2 | CASSVAGGPGEQFF | TGTGCCAGCAGCGTAGCGGGGGGGCCGGGCGAGCAGTTCTTC
TRBJ1-2 | NA | NA | TRBV19 | CASSTGLLHPNYGYTF | TGTGCCAGTAGTACGGGACTTTTACACCCTAACTATGGCTACACCTTC
TRBJ2-5 | few | NA | TRBV3-1/TRBV3-2 | CASSQTQQETQYF | TGTGCCAGCAGCCAGACTCAGCAAGAGACCCAGTACTTC
TRBJ1-3 | few | NA | TRBV7-2 | CASSQNRDSGNTIYF | TGTGCCAGCAGCCAAAACAGGGACTCTGGAAACACCATATATTTT
TRBJ2-5 | NA | NA | TRBV6-6 | CASSYSQGPNRETQYF | TGTGCCAGCAGTTACTCGCAGGGTCCCAACCGGGAGACCCAGTACTTC
TRBJ1-6 | once | TRBD1 | TRBV6-4 | CASSADRVGPLHF | TGTGCCAGCAGTGCGGACAGGGTTGGACCCCTCCACTTT
TRBJ2-7 | once | TRBD2 | TRBV5-1 | CASSLARGEGVNYEQYF | TGCGCCAGCAGCTTGGCCCGGGGGGAAGGAGTCAACTACGAGCAGTACTTC
TRBJ2-7 | once | NA | TRBV6-5 | CASSPNRASYEQYF | TGTGCCAGCAGTCCCAACAGGGCCTCCTACGAGCAGTACTTC
TRBJ1-1 | NA | NA | TRBV3-1/TRBV3-2 | CASRHDRYTEAFF | TGTGCCAGCAGGCATGACAGATACACTGAAGCTTTCTTT
TRBJ2-1 | NA | TRBD2 | TRBV6-4 | CASSGTSGGANEQFF | TGTGCCAGCAGTGGGACTAGCGGGGGGGCCAATGAGCAGTTCTTC
TRBJ2-5 | NA | NA | TRBV15 | CATSWGRTGETQYF | TGTGCCACCAGCTGGGGGAGGACAGGAGAGACCCAGTACTTC
TRBJ2-2 | NA | NA | TRBV7-2 | CASSFRSQGIPRGTGELFF | TGTGCCAGCAGCTTCCGGAGTCAGGGGATCCCTCGTGGCACCGGGGAGCTGTTTTTT
TRBJ2-3 | NA | TRBD1 | TRBV3-1/TRBV3-2 | CASRGQGASEDTQYF | TGTGCCAGCAGGGGACAGGGGGCTTCTGAAGATACGCAGTATTTT
TRBJ2-3 | NA | TRBD1 | TRBV29-1 | CSGNRGGTDTQYF | TGCAGCGGGAACAGGGGTGGCACAGATACGCAGTATTTT
TRBJ1-1 | NA | NA | TRBV29-1 | CSVEYRVNTEAFF | TGCAGCGTTGAATACAGGGTGAACACTGAAGCTTTCTTT
TRBJ1-1 | few | TRBD1 | TRBV7-3 | CASSSTGGAGTEAFF | TGTGCCAGCAGCTCAACAGGGGGCGCGGGCACTGAAGCTTTCTTT
TRBJ1-6 | NA | NA | TRBV3-1/TRBV3-2 | CASSQGTLNSPLHF | TGTGCCAGCAGCCAGGGGACATTAAATTCACCCCTCCACTTT
TRBJ2-3 | NA | TRBD1 | TRBV6-1 | CASSEAHRGLYTDTQYF | TGTGCCAGCAGTGAAGCGCACAGGGGGCTTTACACAGATACGCAGTATTTT
TRBJ2-1 | once | TRBD2 | TRBV7-6 | CASSFLAGPAYNEQFF | TGTGCCAGCAGCTTCCTAGCGGGGCCAGCCTACAATGAGCAGTTCTTC
TRBJ2-7 | NA | NA | TRBV3-1/TRBV3-2 | CASSQESGGTSSYEQYF | TGTGCCAGCAGCCAAGAGAGCGGAGGGACCAGCTCCTACGAGCAGTACTTC
TRBJ2-5 | NA | TRBD2 | TRBV4-3 | CASSQLGLARGETQYF | TGCGCCAGCAGCCAGTTGGGACTAGCGCGGGGAGAGACCCAGTACTTC
TRBJ1-1 | NA | TRBD1 | TRBV9 | CASSVDDRGRTEAFF | TGTGCCAGCAGCGTAGATGACAGGGGCAGGACTGAAGCTTTCTTT
TRBJ1-5 | NA | TRBD1 | TRBV2 | CASSLRTGGGNQPQHF | TGTGCCAGCAGCCTAAGGACAGGGGGCGGCAATCAGCCCCAGCATTTT
TRBJ1-1 | NA | NA | TRBV19 | CASSRMGGIAFF | TGTGCCAGTAGTAGGATGGGAGGGATAGCTTTCTTT
TRBJ1-6 | NA | NA | TRBV7-8 | CASSLSNSPLHF | TGTGCCAGCAGCTTATCAAATTCACCCCTCCACTTT
TRBJ1-6 | NA | TRBD1 | TRBV4-3 | CASSQGDSNSPLHF | TGCGCCAGCAGCCAGGGGGACAGCAATTCACCCCTCCACTTT
TRBJ1-4 | NA | TRBD1 | TRBV9 | CASSARQGAEKLFF | TGTGCCAGCAGCGCCCGACAGGGGGCGGAAAAACTGTTTTTT
TRBJ1-1 | NA | TRBD1 | TRBV13 | CASNGDRNTEAFF | TGTGCCAGCAACGGGGACAGGAACACTGAAGCTTTCTTT
TRBJ2-5 | NA | NA | TRBV4-3 | CASSQVSRGQETQYF | TGCGCCAGCAGCCAAGTATCCAGGGGCCAAGAGACCCAGTACTTC
TRBJ2-3 | NA | TRBD1 | TRBV4-3 | CASSLQTGPQGPDTQYF | TGCGCCAGCAGCCTTCAGACAGGGCCCCAAGGGCCAGATACGCAGTATTTT
TRBJ2-2 | NA | TRBD2 | TRBV29-1 | CSAGAGGNTGELFF | TGCAGCGCCGGAGCGGGGGGGAACACCGGGGAGCTGTTTTTT
TRBJ2-5 | NA | NA | TRBV5-5 | CASSPSGWETQYF | TGTGCCAGCAGTCCGAGCGGTTGGGAGACCCAGTACTTC
TRBJ1-2 | NA | TRBD1 | TRBV28 | CASRPGQGGFYGYTF | TGTGCCAGCAGGCCGGGACAGGGGGGCTTTTATGGCTACACCTTC
TRBJ1-6 | few | NA | TRBV5-4 | CASSLAGRNSPLHF | TGTGCCAGCAGCTTGGCGGGGAGAAATTCACCCCTCCACTTT
TRBJ2-2 | NA | NA | TRBV5-1 | CASSRGAVSNTGELFF | TGCGCCAGCAGCCGGGGGGCGGTCTCTAACACCGGGGAGCTGTTTTTT
TRBJ1-1 | NA | TRBD1 | TRBV10-3 | CAISTGQGSTEAFF | TGTGCCATCAGTACTGGACAGGGGAGCACTGAAGCTTTCTTT
TRBJ1-6 | NA | NA | TRBV19 | CASSQGPYNSPLHF | TGTGCCAGTAGTCAGGGGCCGTATAATTCACCCCTCCACTTT